This T cell receptor (beta chain) was documented in a study of radiotherapy plus CTLA-4 blockade in lung cancer. Study in general: Overall, roughly 18% of patients showed an objective response, while roughly 28% attained disease control.

The protocol was immunoSEQ multiplex PCR, while the TCRdb copy is restricted to in-frame clones and leaves out a portion. Found here are around 40,000 clones, around 86% of them singletons; the top ten hold approximately 23%. Ipilimumab-mediated CTLA-4 blockade plus focal radiation was given to patients having chemo-refractory metastatic non-small-cell lung cancer. CDR3 length equals 14 residues. CDR1 MNHEY and CDR2 SVGAGI come from the germline V gene. The junction had 6 bases not matched to a gene; V was cut back by 6 bases and J by 6 bases. This chain links TRBV6-5 with TRBJ2-7; 12 bases align to TRBD1. This specimen consisted of peripheral blood, obtained from a patient treated with radiotherapy plus ipilimumab. The sequence came from a human donor with non-small cell lung cancer whose response to radiotherapy plus ipilimumab could not be evaluated. The CDR3 protein is CASSAGTGGGEQYF. The CDR3 DNA follows: TGTGCCAGCAGCGCCGGGACAGGGGGCGGCGAGCAGTACTTC.